The 14 T cell receptor beta chains presented below share a single source sample, sequenced in a study of shared clonotypes between healthy human individuals. TCRdb's table, derived via immunoSEQ multiplex PCR, lists solely in-frame clones and lacks some. The table has some 900,000 clones, about 80% seen once. Specimen: memory CD4+ T cells sorted from blood. Stated subset: CD45RA-negative fraction. The receptors come from a man between 18 and 35 years old in good health.

J is TRBJ2-1 and V is TRBV5-6, with D possibly matching TRBD2 (5 bases). The germline CDR1 and CDR2 sequences are SGHDT and YYEEEE. CDR3 length equals 16 residues. Trimming removed 4 bases at V and 0 bases at J, with 14 bases between. The CDR3 reads CASSETSSSSYNEQFF. In nucleotides, the CDR3 is TGTGCCAGCAGCGAAACTAGTTCAAGCTCCTACAATGAGCAGTTCTTC.

This clone was seen more than once but under ten times. The rearrangement links TRBV30 to TRBJ1-2, with D hard to call. Germline values: CDR1 GTSNPN, CDR2 SVGIG (reference sequence). V lost 5 bases to trimming and J lost 14 bases, with 15 bases between them. CDR3 length: 10 amino acids. The CDR3 is CAWLGSQRTF. The CDR3 nucleotides read TGTGCCTGGCTTGGCAGTCAGAGGACCTTC.

The rearrangement uses TRBV29-1 and TRBJ2-3, with 11 bases that match TRBD1. This CDR3 contains 14 residues. The germline V gene has CDR1 SQVTM and CDR2 ANQGSEA. V was pared by 6 bases and J by 6 bases, with 8 bases of the junction left unmatched. CDR3: CSVRKGTGGDTQYF. CDR3 in DNA: TGCAGCGTCCGAAAAGGGACAGGGGGGGATACGCAGTATTTT.

The chain carries TRBV11-2 and TRBJ2-7; 8 nucleotides match TRBD2. Losses at the gene ends were 5 bases for V and 1 base for J; bases not matched to a gene: 7. The CDR3 totals 15 residues. Germline V lookup: CDR1 SGHAT, CDR2 FQNNGV. CDR3 sequence: CASSAITSGSYEQYF. DNA for the CDR3: TGTGCCAGCAGCGCAATAACTAGCGGTTCCTACGAGCAGTACTTC.

The rearrangement links TRBV28 to TRBJ2-3; 8 bases map to TRBD2. Germline V gives CDR1 MDHEN, CDR2 SYDVKM. This CDR3 is built from 15 residues. Trimming removed 6 bases from V and 3 bases from J; junction bases left unmatched: 8. As DNA, the CDR3 is TGTGCCAGCAGGGATAGCGGGGCGGGTACAGATACGCAGTATTTT. This codes for CASRDSGAGTDTQYF.

The chain links TRBV4-1 to TRBJ2-5; D may be TRBD1 or TRBD2 (6 bases each). Germline CDR1 reads MGHRA; CDR2 reads YSYEKL. V shed 1 base and J shed 4 bases, with 13 bases lying between them. CDR3 length: 15 residues. The CDR3 bases are TGCGCCAGCAGCCAAGTACTCGGGGGCCTAGAGACCCAGTACTTC. It encodes CASSQVLGGLETQYF.

As for this clone: Other DNA variants within this sample encode the same CDR3. The rearrangement joins TRBV5-1 to TRBJ2-7, with 7 bases aligning to TRBD1. V trimming: 7 bases; J trimming: 3 bases; junction bases outside the gene matches: 7. CDR1 SGHRS and CDR2 YFSETQ come from the germline V gene. This CDR3 spans 13 amino acids. The CDR3 bases are TGCGCCAGCTCCCCGGGACAGATCTACGAGCAGTACTTC. Residues: CASSPGQIYEQYF.

This clone appeared many times. The rearrangement links TRBV28 to TRBJ1-2, with D possibly matching TRBD1 (5 bases). The germline CDR1 and CDR2 sequences are MDHEN and SYDVKM. CDR3 length: 18 residues. Trimming pared 8 bases from V and 4 bases from J, leaving 29 bases between. CDR3 in amino acids: CASPLVFGPRELSYGYTF. The CDR3 nucleotides are TGTGCCAGCCCTCTCGTGTTCGGACCCAGGGAGCTGTCCTATGGCTACACCTTC.

The rearrangement joins TRBV5-1 to TRBJ1-6, with unresolved D. The CDR3 is made up of 14 amino acids. Germline V lookup: CDR1 SGHRS, CDR2 YFSETQ. Trimming pared 2 bases from V and 5 bases from J, leaving 8 bases between. This CDR3 is CASSFSMDNSPLHF. CDR3 coding DNA: TGCGCCAGCAGCTTCAGCATGGATAATTCACCCCTCCACTTT. The full variable domain, in which reference TRBV5-1 and TRBJ1-6 provide the parts outside the CDR3, is KAGVTQTPRYLIKTRGQQVTLSCSPISGHRSVSWYQQTPGQGLQFLFEYFSETQRNKGNFPGRFSGRQFSNSRSEMNVSTLELGDSALYLCASSFSMDNSPLHFGNGTRLTVT.

DNA of the CDR3: TGTGCCAGCAGAAAGAGACAGCATGAAGCTTTCTTT. This translates into CASRKRQHEAFF. The V and J genes are TRBV5-8 and TRBJ1-1, with a tentative D call TRBD1 (5 bases). The CDR3 has 12 residues. V lost 5 bases, J lost 7 bases, and 12 bases lay in between. Looked up from germline, CDR1 is SGHTS and CDR2 is YDEGEE.

The chain's CDR3 is CSVRGSPYEQYF. Written as DNA, the CDR3 is TGCAGCGTTCGGGGGTCTCCCTACGAGCAGTACTTC. This chain uses TRBV29-1 with TRBJ2-7; D possibly corresponds to TRBD2 (6 bases). The CDR3 consists of 12 residues. V gave up 5 bases and J gave up 2 bases, with 10 bases separating them. In germline, CDR1 is SQVTM, CDR2 ANQGSEA.

For the CDR3, the DNA is TGTGCCAGCAAGGGGGGGCGGGAGACCCAGTACTTC. Translated: CASKGGRETQYF. The chain joins TRBV6-1 to TRBJ2-5, with D maybe TRBD2 (7 bases). The germline V gene has CDR1 MNHNS and CDR2 SASEGT. The CDR3 runs to 12 residues. Trimming took off 7 bases at V and 5 bases at J, with 11 bases between the two ends.

This clone turned up a few times. This chain uses TRBV30 with TRBJ1-1; D remains ambiguous. Looked up from germline, CDR1 is GTSNPN and CDR2 is SVGIG (reference sequence). V lost 0 bases and J 4 bases, leaving 9 bases between the germline ends. The CDR3 runs 13 residues. The CDR3 here is CAWSVKLLTEAFF. As DNA, the CDR3 is TGTGCCTGGAGTGTAAAACTCCTCACTGAAGCTTTCTTT.

Notes on this clone: A far larger clone differs by one base, so this is likely a read error. This chain links TRBV27 with TRBJ2-5; D is unclear. The V gene's germline CDR1 is MNHEY and CDR2 SMNVEV (reference sequence). This CDR3 region has 11 residues. Trimming stripped 6 bases from V and 4 bases from J, with 6 bases between. DNA of the CDR3: TGTGCCAGCAGCGTAGGAGAGACCCAGTACTTC. Translation gives CASSVGETQYF.